These 10 T cell receptor beta chains originate from one sample sequenced in a study of human T cells and chemical hapten exposure. Indicated time point: pre-sensitization, week 0. Treatment: therapeutic diphenylcyclopropenone sensitization with weekly scalp DPC. TCRdb processed the RACE reads anew with MiXCR; each CDR3 protein has one entry. The sample lists some 70,000 distinct CDR3 sequences; around 9.9% were seen once. This specimen was whole blood, taken in connection with sensitization to the hapten diphenylcyclopropenone (DPC). The receptors shown here come from a woman aged 45-65 years with alopecia areata. Some clones in this sample may be carry-over from other donors' samples.

This clonotype was counted a few times. The J gene is TRBJ2-1, the V gene TRBV24-1; 9 bases are a match to TRBD2. The J segment lost 8 bases and the V segment lost 7 bases, leaving 17 bases of the junction unmatched. CDR1 and CDR2 (germline): KGHDR, SFDVKD. The CDR3 consists of 17 residues. CDR3 DNA sequence: TGTGCCACCAGAACAACAATAACTAGCGGGCTTTTCCATGAGCAGTTCTTC. Residues: CATRTTITSGLFHEQFF.

With respect to this clonotype: The junction departs from the called germline gene at one end, perhaps through a read error. V is TRBV20-1 and J is TRBJ2-2; 10 bases align to TRBD2. Germline V lookup: CDR1 DFQATT, CDR2 SNEGSKA (reference sequence). This CDR3 is 16 amino acids long. The CDR3 here is CSASSTSGALTEELFF. CDR3 in DNA: TGCAGTGCTTCATCTACTAGCGGGGCCCTCACCGAGGAGCTGTTTTTT.

The chain couples TRBV29-1 to TRBJ2-1; 15 bases map to TRBD2. Germline V gene data show CDR1 as SQVTM and CDR2 as ANQGSEA. After removal of 7 bases from V and 0 bases from J, the junction contained 1 base not matched to a gene. The CDR3 covers 15 residues. CDR3 nucleotides: TGCAGCGCGGGACTAGCGGGAGGCTCCTACAATGAGCAGTTCTTC. This sequence encodes CSAGLAGGSYNEQFF.

This clonotype showed up just a few times. V and J are TRBV7-2 and TRBJ1-2; D call uncertain. The CDR3 is 11 amino acids. Trimming removed 5 bases from V and 7 bases from J, with 8 bases in between. Germline values: CDR1 SGHTA, CDR2 FQGNSA. CDR3 residues: CASSPNRGYTF. CDR3 bases: TGTGCCAGCAGCCCCAACCGTGGCTACACCTTC.

This clonotype was seen only a few times. The chain joins TRBV6-2 or TRBV6-3 to TRBJ1-1, with D perhaps TRBD1 (6 bases). The CDR3 contains 13 residues. Germline-derived CDR1 and CDR2 are MNHEY and SVGEGT. The V gene lost 0 bases and the J gene lost 4 bases, with 6 bases spanning the gap. The CDR3 nucleotides are TGTGCCAGCAGTTACTCGGGGGCCACTGAAGCTTTCTTT. Its translation: CASSYSGATEAFF.

This clonotype was recorded a few times. This chain links TRBV14 with TRBJ2-1, with D possibly called TRBD1 or TRBD2 (6 bases each). V was cut by 0 bases and J by 10 bases, with 16 bases left in between. Germline V gene data show CDR1 as SGHDN and CDR2 as FVKESK. This CDR3 spans 15 amino acids. The CDR3 spells CASSQDRRGSSEQFF. As DNA, the CDR3 is TGTGCCAGCAGCCAAGATCGGAGGGGGTCGAGCGAGCAGTTCTTC.

Ten or more counts support this clonotype. This chain joins TRBV11-3 and TRBJ2-2; a weak D match, TRBD2 (5 bases). V dropped 2 bases and J dropped 6 bases, with 7 bases sitting between them. This CDR3 has 13 residues. Germline CDR1 reads SGHNT; CDR2 reads YENEEA. Here the CDR3 DNA reads TGTGCCAGCAGCTTACGGGGAGCCGGGGAGCTGTTTTTT. This sequence encodes CASSLRGAGELFF.

Many counts were recorded for this clonotype. V is TRBV14 and J is TRBJ1-1; 11 bases agree with TRBD1. The trim removed 1 base at V and 5 bases at J, leaving 3 bases unmatched. The CDR3 is made up of 15 amino acids. Looked up from germline, CDR1 is SGHDN and CDR2 is FVKESK. This CDR3 reads CASSQVGQGETEAFF. DNA for the CDR3: TGTGCCAGCAGCCAAGTGGGACAGGGGGAGACTGAAGCTTTCTTT.

This rearrangement joins TRBV20-1 to TRBJ2-7; 8 bases map to TRBD2. The trim removed 3 bases at V and 7 bases at J, leaving 11 bases unmatched. Germline V lookup: CDR1 DFQATT, CDR2 SNEGSKA (reference sequence). CDR3 length equals 14 residues. The CDR3 sequence: CSASKAGGVEEQYF. The CDR3, as DNA: TGCAGTGCTAGCAAGGCGGGGGGAGTGGAAGAGCAGTACTTC.

This clonotype was found many times. The CDR3 region has the DNA TGTGCCAGCAGCAAACAAGCGGGAGGGCCGACTGAGCAGTTCTTC. Protein product: CASSKQAGGPTEQFF. The chain combines TRBV21-1 with TRBJ2-1; TRBD2, the D gene given by the table, was not confirmed from the DNA. TRBV21-1 is a recognized pseudogene. CDR3 size: 15 residues.